The 22 T cell receptor beta chains in this list originate from one sample, sequenced in a study of Graves' ophthalmopathy and Graves' hyperthyroidism. Amplification from RNA transcripts yielded the TCR beta CDR3 regions. Second-round multiplex PCR followed a first-round RT-PCR using HTBI primers. TCRdb re-called the multiplex PCR reads with MiXCR, one entry per CDR3 protein. The table includes 900,000 to 1,200,000 distinct CDR3 sequences, about two fifths detected once. Sequencing was carried out using peripheral blood or thyroid tissue (not recorded which). The origin of the receptors is an adult man with Graves' hyperthyroidism.

This clonotype was seen ten or more times. J is TRBJ1-2 and V is TRBV11-2; D gene unclear. The germline V and J ends were trimmed by 5 bases and 6 bases, with 16 bases remaining between them. Germline loops: CDR1 SGHAT, CDR2 FQNNGV. CDR3 size: 14 residues. CDR3 sequence (DNA): TGTGCCAGCAGCAAACGGGCCGAGGCGGATGGCTACACCTTC. It encodes CASSKRAEADGYTF.

V gene TRBV19 combines with J gene TRBJ2-2; the match to TRBD1 covers 7 bases. Germline V CDR1 and CDR2: LNHDA, SQIVND (reference sequence). The CDR3 spans 16 residues. J was trimmed by 4 bases and V by 2 bases; bases with no gene match: 7. CDR3 residues: CASSIFGTVITGELFF. CDR3 nucleotide sequence: TGTGCCAGTAGTATATTCGGGACAGTGATCACCGGGGAGCTGTTTTTT.

This clonotype was seen many times. The rearrangement links TRBV19 to TRBJ1-1; 9 nucleotides agree with TRBD1. The CDR3 runs 15 residues. Germline V gives CDR1 LNHDA, CDR2 SQIVND (reference sequence). V was pared by 5 bases and J by 6 bases, with 10 bases of the junction left unmatched. CDR3 in amino acids: CASSPWTGEFAEAFF. The CDR3 nucleotides are TGTGCCAGTAGTCCGTGGACAGGGGAGTTCGCTGAAGCTTTCTTT.

The chain links TRBV29-1 to TRBJ1-1; 7 nucleotides align to TRBD1. The CDR3 length is 15 residues. Per the germline V gene, CDR1 is SQVTM and CDR2 is ANQGSEA. With 6 bases clipped from V and 0 bases from J, the junction kept 10 bases outside the gene matches. The CDR3, as DNA: TGCAGCGTAGTAACCGGGACAGACATGAACACTGAAGCTTTCTTT. It translates to CSVVTGTDMNTEAFF. The entire variable domain, with the rest obtained from reference TRBV29-1 and TRBJ1-1, is as follows: SAVISQKPSRDICQRGTSLTIQCQVDSQVTMMFWYRQQPGQSLTLIATANQGSEATYESGFVIDKFPISRPNLTFSTLTVSNMSPEDSSIYLCSVVTGTDMNTEAFFGQGTRLTVV.

This clonotype appeared many times. J is TRBJ2-7 and V is TRBV10-3; a weak D match, TRBD1 (5 bases). The V and J ends lost 0 bases and 3 bases respectively, with 9 bases between them. Per germline, CDR1 ENHRY and CDR2 SYGVKD. This CDR3 comprises 14 residues. CDR3 DNA sequence: TGTGCCATCAGTGAGTCAGCAGGGATCTACGAGCAGTACTTC. It encodes CAISESAGIYEQYF.

The CDR3 loop reads CASSPLDRVATNEKLFF. In DNA form, the CDR3 reads TGTGCCAGCAGTCCCCTGGACAGGGTTGCAACTAATGAAAAACTGTTTTTT. The chain combines TRBV12-3 or TRBV12-4 with TRBJ1-4; 8 bases agree with TRBD1. With 5 bases clipped from V and 0 bases from J, the junction kept 8 bases outside the gene matches. The CDR3 consists of 17 residues.

V is TRBV11-2 and J is TRBJ1-6; maybe TRBD1 (5 bases). Germline V gene lookup returns CDR1 SGHAT and CDR2 FQNNGV. The V end was cut by 5 bases, the J end by 6 bases, with 11 bases between. The CDR3 runs 14 residues. The CDR3 loop is CASSTPGPNSPLHF. The CDR3 region has the DNA TGTGCCAGCAGCACGCCGGGACCTAATTCACCCCTCCACTTT.

The V call is TRBV12-3 or TRBV12-4, the J call TRBJ2-7; the D gene is possibly TRBD1 (6 bases). The V gene lost 3 bases and the J gene lost 8 bases, with 14 bases spanning the gap. The CDR3 extends over 13 amino acids. The CDR3 DNA follows: TGTGCCAGCAGTTTGGACCAGCAGGGGAAGCAGTACTTC. This encodes CASSLDQQGKQYF.

To note about this clonotype: A clone one base away is much larger, so this may be a read error. The conserved final phenylalanine or tryptophan is absent from the CDR3, which likely points to a read error. V gene TRBV5-5 combines with J gene TRBJ2-5; D is uncertain. The CDR3 runs to 13 residues. Germline V gives CDR1 SGHKS, CDR2 YYEKEE (reference sequence). The CDR3 sequence is CASSQGLRETQYL. The CDR3 DNA reads TGCGCCAGCAGCCAAGGATTAAGGGAGACCCAGTACTTA.

V is TRBV29-1 and J is TRBJ2-5; either TRBD1 or TRBD2 may fit D (6 bases each). The V end lost 4 bases, the J end lost 2 bases, and 14 bases lay between the germline ends. This CDR3 contains 14 residues. The germline CDR1 and CDR2 sequences are SQVTM and ANQGSEA. CDR3 residues: CSVVPGGRQETQYF. Here the CDR3 DNA reads TGCAGCGTTGTGCCCGGGGGCCGTCAAGAGACCCAGTACTTC.

This clonotype was observed a single time. J is TRBJ2-7 and V is TRBV7-9; 7 bases are shared with TRBD2. Trimming took 1 base from V and 0 from J; bases not matched to a gene: 12. The CDR3 length is 18 residues. The germline V gene has CDR1 SEHNR and CDR2 FQNEAQ (reference sequence). The CDR3 region has the DNA TGTGCCAGCAGCTTAGGTTCGCTCGGCACTAGCGACTCCTACGAGCAGTACTTC. It is translated as CASSLGSLGTSDSYEQYF.

This clonotype was observed a handful of times. The V gene is TRBV2, the J gene TRBJ1-3; D remains unclear. The CDR3 totals 13 residues. CDR1 and CDR2 from the germline V gene are SNHLY and FYNNEI. The V end lost 5 bases, the J end lost 0 bases, and 5 bases lay between the germline ends. Here the CDR3 reads CASSLISGNTIYF. CDR3 nucleotide sequence: TGTGCCAGCAGTCTAATCTCTGGAAACACCATATATTTT.

This clonotype was detected ten times or more. The chain links TRBV25-1 to TRBJ1-1; D uncertain. CDR1 is MGHDK, CDR2 SYGVNS, per germline. The CDR3 totals 15 residues. Trimming stripped 2 bases from V and 2 bases from J, with 12 bases between. The CDR3 DNA sequence: TGTGCCAGCAGTGAAAGCGGACGGATAAACACTGAAGCTTTCTTT. Amino acid sequence: CASSESGRINTEAFF. Together with reference TRBV25-1 and TRBJ1-1, the CDR3 gives the full variable domain: EADIYQTPRYLVIGTGKKITLECSQTMGHDKMYWYQQDPGMELHLIHYSYGVNSTEKGDLSSESTVSRIRTEHFPLTLESARPSHTSQYLCASSESGRINTEAFFGQGTRLTVV.

The rearrangement joins TRBV6-2 or TRBV6-3 to TRBJ1-1; D not certain. Trimming left V 6 bases short and J 8 bases short, with 10 bases between. Germline assignment: CDR1 MNHEY and CDR2 SVGEGT. The CDR3 sequence is 11 residues long. The CDR3 reads CASSKNKEAFF. The CDR3 nucleotides read TGTGCCAGCAGCAAGAACAAGGAAGCTTTCTTT.

This clonotype turned up a few times. The chain is built from TRBV4-1 and TRBJ2-5; TRBD1 matches 7 bases. Losses at the gene ends were 1 base for V and 0 bases for J; bases not matched to a gene: 5. This CDR3 has 16 residues. CDR1 and CDR2 (germline): MGHRA, YSYEKL. The CDR3 DNA sequence: TGCGCCAGCAGCCAAGGACAGGGCGCCAACCAAGAGACCCAGTACTTC. This translates into CASSQGQGANQETQYF.

This clonotype was seen just once. This sequence joins TRBV29-1 and TRBJ2-7; a possible D gene is TRBD2 (6 bases). V lost 8 bases and J lost 3, with 17 bases in between. The CDR3 runs to 13 residues. Germline assignment: CDR1 SQVTM and CDR2 ANQGSEA. CDR3 nucleotide sequence: TGCAGCCACACAGGAGGGAGAATCTACGAGCAGTACTTC. This sequence encodes CSHTGGRIYEQYF.

The rearrangement links TRBV5-6 to TRBJ1-2, with D hard to call. Germline V gene lookup returns CDR1 SGHDT and CDR2 YYEEEE. Trimming shortened V by 5 bases and J by 0 bases, and 17 bases separated the two germline ends. The CDR3 spans 16 residues. The CDR3 sequence is CASRFTRENSNYGYTF. CDR3 DNA sequence: TGTGCCAGCAGATTTACTAGGGAGAACTCTAACTATGGCTACACCTTC. The full variable domain, with the rest looked up from reference TRBV5-6 and TRBJ1-2, is DAGVTQSPTHLIKTRGQQVTLRCSPKSGHDTVSWYQQALGQGPQFIFQYYEEEERQRGNFPDRFSGHQFPNYSSELNVNALLLGDSALYLCASRFTRENSNYGYTFGSGTRLTVV.

The V and J genes are TRBV12-3 or TRBV12-4 and TRBJ1-5, with TRBD1 as a possible D gene (5 bases). Deletions cut 7 bases from V and 6 bases from J, with 16 bases between. The CDR3 consists of 14 residues. The CDR3 DNA sequence: TGTGCCAGCAACGCTGAGGGGAGGAGTCAGCCCCAGCATTTT. It specifies CASNAEGRSQPQHF.

This clonotype was observed a handful of times. The chain is built from TRBV6-5 and TRBJ1-6, with 7 positions matching TRBD1. Germline trimming cut 4 bases from V and 9 bases from J; bases unmatched to any gene: 9. The CDR3 runs 15 residues. In germline, CDR1 is MNHEY, CDR2 SVGAGI. The CDR3: CASSWLDRPGSPLHF. The CDR3 DNA reads as TGTGCCAGCAGTTGGCTGGACAGGCCGGGTTCACCCCTCCACTTT.

The sample holds a few counts of this clonotype. V usage is TRBV7-9 and J usage is TRBJ1-2, with 10 bases identical to TRBD1. CDR1 and CDR2 from the germline V gene are SEHNR and FQNEAQ (reference sequence). CDR3 size: 14 residues. Unmatched junction bases numbered 7, after V lost 6 bases and J lost 6 bases. The CDR3 nucleotides read TGTGCCAGCAGACAGGGACAGGGGTCGGATGGCTACACCTTC. Its translation is CASRQGQGSDGYTF.

J is TRBJ2-5 and V is TRBV7-2, with 8 bases identical to TRBD1. Trimming cost V 6 bases and J 1 base; bases outside gene matches: 4. The CDR3 has 14 residues. Germline V lookup: CDR1 SGHTA, CDR2 FQGNSA. This CDR3 is CASSKQGVQETQYF. CDR3 sequence (DNA): TGTGCCAGCAGTAAACAGGGGGTCCAAGAGACCCAGTACTTC.

This clonotype was counted at least ten times. The chain uses TRBV9 and TRBJ2-5; D gene ambiguous. Trimming took 1 base from V and 5 from J, leaving 24 bases between them. The CDR3 has 18 amino acids. Germline V lookup: CDR1 SGDLS, CDR2 YYNGEE. CDR3 loop: CASSVSRRVKPVRETQYF. The CDR3 region has the DNA TGTGCCAGCAGCGTATCTAGGAGAGTAAAACCGGTGAGGGAGACCCAGTACTTC.